These 32 T cell receptor beta chains share one sample of origin, sequenced in a study of T cells in Graves' hyperthyroidism and ophthalmopathy. What was amplified from RNA transcripts were TCR beta CDR3 regions. The primer set for the first-round RT-PCR of the TCR CDR3 was HTBI. TCRdb reprocessed the multiplex PCR reads with MiXCR, giving one entry per CDR3 protein. The sample contains about 360,000 distinct CDR3 sequences, approximately 12% of which appear only once. Sequencing was carried out using blood. These receptors all stem from a man in his thirties or forties with Graves' hyperthyroidism that later progressed to Graves' ophthalmopathy.

This clonotype has a count of ten or more. This chain uses TRBV6-1 with TRBJ1-2, with TRBD1 matching over 8 bases. The CDR3 is made up of 15 amino acids. Germline V gives CDR1 MNHNS, CDR2 SASEGT. V was clipped by 6 bases and J by 4 bases; unmatched bases: 10. This CDR3 reads CASSPTGAPGYGYTF. The DNA of the CDR3 is TGTGCCAGCAGCCCGACAGGGGCCCCCGGCTATGGCTACACCTTC.

This clonotype was found many times. V usage is TRBV28 and J usage is TRBJ1-2; D not resolved. Germline loops: CDR1 MDHEN, CDR2 SYDVKM. The CDR3 sequence is 12 residues long. Trimming pared 2 bases from V and 4 bases from J, leaving 5 bases between. DNA for the CDR3: TGTGCCAGCAGTTTAGCGGGCTATGGCTACACCTTC. Amino acids: CASSLAGYGYTF.

Note on this clonotype: The junction departs from germline at one end; a sequencing error may be responsible. The gene calls are TRBV6-5 and TRBJ2-1; D is perhaps TRBD2 (7 bases). Germline V gene lookup returns CDR1 MNHEY and CDR2 SVGAGI. The CDR3 runs 14 residues. CDR3 sequence: CASSWGGAGDERFF. The DNA of the CDR3 is TGTGCCAGCAGTTGGGGGGGCGCGGGCGATGAGCGGTTCTTC.

This chain links TRBV19 with TRBJ2-5; D is undetermined. The V end lost 3 bases, the J end lost 5 bases, and 16 bases lay between the germline ends. There are 15 residues in the CDR3. Germline V CDR1 and CDR2: LNHDA, SQIVND (reference sequence). DNA for the CDR3: TGTGCCAGTAGTATCGCTTCAGGAATGAGGGAGACCCAGTACTTC. Translation gives CASSIASGMRETQYF.

At least ten counts were recorded for this clonotype. The chain carries TRBV29-1 and TRBJ1-1; 9 nucleotides align to TRBD1. The germline gives CDR1 SQVTM, CDR2 ANQGSEA. J was trimmed by 2 bases and V by 7 bases; bases with no gene match: 5. This CDR3 spans 13 amino acids. This CDR3 reads CSAPGQGNTEAFF. CDR3 in DNA: TGCAGCGCACCGGGACAGGGCAACACTGAAGCTTTCTTT.

Turning to this clonotype: One base away lies a much larger clone, so this may be a sequencing read error. V is TRBV5-1 and J is TRBJ1-5, with 9 bases matching TRBD1. The CDR3 is 14 residues long. The V gene's germline CDR1 is SGHRS and CDR2 YFSETQ. The CDR3 reads CASSFGQGNQLQHF. The CDR3, as DNA: TGCGCCAGCAGCTTCGGACAGGGGAACCAGCTCCAGCATTTT.

This clonotype was picked up many times. The chain uses TRBV6-1 and TRBJ2-7, with 8 nucleotides matching TRBD2. The V gene's germline CDR1 is MNHNS and CDR2 SASEGT. CDR3 length: 14 residues. V was clipped by 5 bases and J by 2 bases; unmatched bases: 5. The CDR3 region has the DNA TGTGCCAGCAGTTACGCGGGAGGCCCCTACGAGCAGTACTTC. This encodes CASSYAGGPYEQYF.

This clonotype was seen a handful of times. The rearrangement links TRBV7-9 to TRBJ2-5; possible D gene TRBD1, 7 bases. CDR1 and CDR2 from the germline V gene are SEHNR and FQNEAQ (reference sequence). V lost 5 bases to trimming and J lost 5 bases, with 18 bases between them. The CDR3 has 15 amino acids. CDR3 residues: CASSPTGMGGETQYF. CDR3 in DNA: TGTGCCAGCAGCCCGACAGGGATGGGGGGTGAGACCCAGTACTTC.

The sample holds many counts of this clonotype. The rearrangement joins TRBV3-1 to TRBJ1-5; unclear D gene. V lost 0 bases and J 2 bases, leaving 5 bases between the germline ends. CDR1 LGHDT and CDR2 YNNKEL come from the germline V gene (reference sequence). The CDR3 runs to 14 residues. CDR3 sequence: CASSQDTGNQPQHF. The DNA for the CDR3 is TGTGCCAGCAGCCAAGATACGGGCAATCAGCCCCAGCATTTT.

This chain joins TRBV9 and TRBJ2-1; D ambiguous. The CDR3 totals 15 residues. V lost 2 bases to trimming and J lost 4 bases, with 13 bases between them. The germline V gene has CDR1 SGDLS and CDR2 YYNGEE. Here the CDR3 reads CASSVLAGNYNEQFF. The CDR3 DNA reads as TGTGCCAGCAGCGTCTTGGCAGGAAATTACAATGAGCAGTTCTTC.

This clonotype came up a few times. The V gene is TRBV5-1, the J gene TRBJ1-2, with 8 bases identical to TRBD1. The trim removed 2 bases at V and 3 bases at J, leaving 3 bases unmatched. This CDR3 has 14 amino acids. The germline V gene has CDR1 SGHRS and CDR2 YFSETQ. The CDR3 sequence: CASSLQGEDYGYTF. The CDR3, as DNA: TGCGCCAGCAGCTTACAGGGGGAGGACTATGGCTACACCTTC.

This clonotype was seen ten or more times. The J gene is TRBJ1-5, the V gene TRBV28, with TRBD1 as a possible D gene (5 bases). The V end was cut by 7 bases, the J end by 6 bases, with 16 bases between. The germline CDR1 and CDR2 sequences are MDHEN and SYDVKM. CDR3 length: 14 amino acids. The CDR3 is CASIIGGASQPQHF. CDR3 DNA sequence: TGTGCCAGCATCATAGGAGGGGCTAGTCAGCCCCAGCATTTT.

This clonotype showed up many times. The chain combines TRBV2 with TRBJ2-5, with TRBD2 matching over 8 bases. The CDR3 runs 14 residues. J lost 9 bases, V lost 4 bases, and 10 bases had no gene match. Per germline, CDR1 SNHLY and CDR2 FYNNEI. In DNA form, the CDR3 reads TGTGCCAGCAGTGCAGCGGGGGCCTCCGCGGCCCAGTACTTC. It encodes CASSAAGASAAQYF.

The V and J genes are TRBV7-9 and TRBJ1-6; no clear D gene. This CDR3 is 12 amino acids long. Germline V gene sequence: CDR1 SEHNR, CDR2 FQNEAQ (reference sequence). V was pared by 1 base and J by 14 bases, with 9 bases between. CDR3 protein: CASSLDGWSLHF. CDR3 in DNA: TGTGCCAGCAGCTTAGACGGCTGGTCCCTCCACTTT.

This clonotype was recorded many times. The J gene is TRBJ1-3, the V gene TRBV27; 8 nucleotides agree with TRBD1. The CDR3 contains 15 residues. The ends lost 4 bases at V and 4 bases at J; junction bases unmatched: 6. The germline V gene has CDR1 MNHEY and CDR2 SMNVEV (reference sequence). CDR3 coding DNA: TGTGCCAGCAGTTCTCAGGGGGCTACCGGAAACACCATATATTTT. Translated: CASSSQGATGNTIYF.

This clonotype was counted many times. The chain joins TRBV6-1 to TRBJ1-1; D uncertain. The V gene lost 5 bases and the J gene lost 3 bases, with 16 bases spanning the gap. The CDR3 totals 15 residues. Germline V gene lookup returns CDR1 MNHNS and CDR2 SASEGT. CDR3 amino acids: CASSKLTWPHTEAFF. The CDR3 region has the DNA TGTGCCAGCAGTAAATTAACATGGCCCCACACTGAAGCTTTCTTT.

At least ten counts were recorded for this clonotype. The genes are TRBV12-3 or TRBV12-4 and TRBJ2-2, with D maybe TRBD2 (6 bases). This CDR3 contains 15 residues. The ends were cut back, 3 bases at V and 1 base at J, with 9 bases in the middle. The CDR3 DNA follows: TGTGCCAGCAGTTTGCTAGCGATGAACACCGGGGAGCTGTTTTTT. Translated: CASSLLAMNTGELFF.

This clonotype was counted ten times or more. V usage is TRBV6-2 or TRBV6-3 and J usage is TRBJ1-2, with D uncertain. CDR1 is MNHEY and CDR2 is SVGEGT in the germline V gene. The CDR3 extends over 12 amino acids. The ends were cut back, 3 bases at V and 9 bases at J, with 11 bases in the middle. The CDR3 sequence: CASSYPDLSYTF. The CDR3 DNA reads as TGTGCCAGCAGTTATCCTGATTTAAGCTACACCTTC.

This clonotype showed up just a few times. The chain carries TRBV15 and TRBJ1-2; D possibly corresponds to TRBD1 (6 bases). Trimming left V 2 bases short and J 0 bases short, with 22 bases between. The V gene's germline CDR1 is LNHNV and CDR2 YYDKDF (reference sequence). The CDR3 totals 19 residues. CDR3 sequence reads: CATSRPLGATDPPNYGYTF. CDR3 DNA sequence: TGTGCCACCAGCAGACCCTTGGGGGCAACAGACCCACCTAACTATGGCTACACCTTC.

The chain carries TRBV4-1 and TRBJ2-6; D possibly corresponds to TRBD1 (5 bases). Looked up from germline, CDR1 is MGHRA and CDR2 is YSYEKL. Trimming took off 1 base at V and 0 bases at J, with 13 bases between the two ends. This CDR3 is 18 amino acids long. In nucleotides, the CDR3 is TGCGCCAGCAGCCAAGTCTCAACAGGCTCCTCTGGGGCCAACGTCCTGACTTTC. Residues: CASSQVSTGSSGANVLTF.

This clonotype was observed at least ten times. The rearrangement uses TRBV2 and TRBJ2-7; D may be TRBD2 (5 bases). V gave up 7 bases and J gave up 3 bases, with 13 bases separating them. This CDR3 is built from 13 residues. CDR1 is SNHLY and CDR2 is FYNNEI in the germline V gene. CDR3 sequence: CASNRGDLYEQYF. The CDR3 bases are TGTGCCAGCAACCGGGGAGATCTCTACGAGCAGTACTTC.

The V call is TRBV29-1, the J call TRBJ2-2; 12 bases fit TRBD2. This CDR3 has 15 residues. Germline values: CDR1 SQVTM, CDR2 ANQGSEA. V gave up 6 bases and J gave up 4 bases; unmatched junction bases: 6. The CDR3 reads CSVHLAGGFTGELFF. In DNA form, the CDR3 reads TGCAGCGTACATCTAGCGGGGGGGTTCACCGGGGAGCTGTTTTTT.

In this sample, this clonotype turned up many times. The chain has TRBV12-3 or TRBV12-4 and TRBJ1-1, with D perhaps matching TRBD1 (6 bases). V gave up 7 bases and J gave up 1 base, with 10 bases separating them. The length of the CDR3 is 13 residues. CDR3 region: CASNPTGNTEAFF. The CDR3 DNA sequence: TGTGCCAGCAATCCGACAGGGAACACTGAAGCTTTCTTT.

The J gene is TRBJ1-2, the V gene TRBV6-1, with TRBD1 identical over 7 bases. The germline gives CDR1 MNHNS, CDR2 SASEGT. This CDR3 contains 11 residues. Here the CDR3 reads CALDRDYGYTF. The CDR3 coding sequence is TGTGCGTTAGACAGGGACTATGGCTACACCTTC.

The rearrangement joins TRBV6-5 to TRBJ1-5, with D perhaps TRBD1 (5 bases). Germline-derived CDR1 and CDR2 are MNHEY and SVGAGI. The CDR3 has 15 amino acids. The ends were cut back, 4 bases at V and 3 bases at J, with 13 bases in the middle. CDR3 in amino acids: CASSLRGDNNQPQHF. DNA for the CDR3: TGTGCCAGCAGTTTAAGGGGCGACAACAATCAGCCCCAGCATTTT.

The genes are TRBV7-9 and TRBJ2-2; D uncertain. Trimming took 11 bases from V and 7 from J, leaving 14 bases between them. Germline CDR1 SEHNR, CDR2 FQNEAQ (reference sequence). CDR3 length: 12 amino acids. The CDR3 DNA reads as TGTGCCCGCCAGGAGTGGAACGGGGAGCTGTTTTTT. It yields the protein CARQEWNGELFF.

This clonotype was seen repeatedly, ten times or more. This sequence joins TRBV28 and TRBJ1-2; TRBD1 is a possible D gene (6 bases). The CDR3 loop spans 13 amino acids. V was trimmed by 5 bases and J by 5 bases, leaving 12 bases between them. Germline lookup yields CDR1 MDHEN and CDR2 SYDVKM. The CDR3 sequence: CASSTTGYYGYTF. The CDR3, as DNA: TGTGCCAGCAGTACTACAGGGTATTATGGCTACACCTTC.

This clonotype was seen at least ten times. The CDR3 coding sequence is TGTGCCAGCAGTTCAGGGGCCAGCTCCTACGAGCAGTACTTC. Translated: CASSSGASSYEQYF. The J gene is TRBJ2-7, the V gene TRBV12-3 or TRBV12-4; the D gene is possibly TRBD1 (6 bases). V was trimmed by 4 bases and J by 0 bases, leaving 10 bases between them. The CDR3 spans 14 residues.

In this sample, this clonotype turned up many times. V and J are TRBV11-2 and TRBJ2-4, with 14 bases matching TRBD2. The CDR3 extends over 20 amino acids. Trimming took 1 base from V and 0 from J; bases not matched to a gene: 8. Germline CDR1 SGHAT, CDR2 FQNNGV. The CDR3 nucleotides read TGTGCCAGCAGCTTAGTAGGACTAGCGGGGGGCGAGCTAGCCAAAAACATTCAGTACTTC. It is translated as CASSLVGLAGGELAKNIQYF.

This clonotype was seen many times. The chain combines TRBV2 with TRBJ2-7; 7 bases are shared with TRBD1. Unmatched junction bases numbered 3, after V lost 1 base and J lost 0 bases. Germline V gene data show CDR1 as SNHLY and CDR2 as FYNNEI. The CDR3 length is 15 residues. The CDR3 region is CASSEGGGLSYEQYF. As DNA, the CDR3 is TGTGCCAGCAGTGAAGGAGGGGGCCTCTCCTACGAGCAGTACTTC.

Only a few counts were recorded for this clonotype. The chain has TRBV20-1 and TRBJ2-1; tentative D call: TRBD2 (6 bases). The V gene lost 5 bases and the J gene lost 6 bases, with 11 bases spanning the gap. CDR3 length: 12 residues. Germline CDR1 reads DFQATT; CDR2 reads SNEGSKA (reference sequence). CDR3 sequence: CSAHRGANEQFF. In DNA, the CDR3 is TGCAGTGCTCACCGCGGGGCCAATGAGCAGTTCTTC.

The table lists this clonotype with many counts. In DNA form, the CDR3 reads TGTGCCAGCAGCTTCCAGCGCAACGAGCAGTACTTC. Its translation: CASSFQRNEQYF. This sequence joins TRBV7-9 and TRBJ2-7; D gene ambiguous. The V and J ends lost 3 bases and 5 bases respectively, with 8 bases between them. The CDR3 has 12 residues. The germline CDR1 and CDR2 sequences are SEHNR and FQNEAQ (reference sequence). Using reference TRBV7-9 and TRBJ2-7 for the parts outside the CDR3, the full variable domain is DTGVSQNPRHKITKRGQNVTFRCDPISEHNRLYWYRQTLGQGPEFLTYFQNEAQLEKSRLLSDRFSAERPKGSFSTLEIQRTEQGDSAMYLCASSFQRNEQYFGPGTRLTVT.